A selection of T cell receptor beta chains follows, all from one sample in a study of metastatic and nonmetastatic thyroid tumors. TCRdb re-called the PCR reads with MiXCR. The data show tens of thousands of clones, 25% to 30% seen once. Sample: blood. These receptor sequences come from a female donor with papillary thyroid cancer or a benign thyroid nodule (not recorded which). Some clones in this sample may be carry-over from other donors' samples. Both conserved end residues are part of each CDR3. Fields, in order: CDR3 protein, J gene, V gene.

CDR3aa: CASSFRGLRDGLTGELFF; j_gene: TRBJ2-2; v_gene: TRBV11-2
CDR3aa: CASRSVPGAEQFF; j_gene: TRBJ2-1; v_gene: TRBV11-3
CDR3aa: CASSSTVGRGGINEQFF; j_gene: TRBJ2-1; v_gene: TRBV11-1
CDR3aa: CASSVGRVEQYF; j_gene: TRBJ2-7; v_gene: TRBV2
CDR3aa: CASRPSWGTGTQYF; j_gene: TRBJ2-5; v_gene: TRBV28
CDR3aa: CASSRTGQPSYEQYF; j_gene: TRBJ2-7; v_gene: TRBV18
CDR3aa: CASSLQGGNQPQHF; j_gene: TRBJ1-5; v_gene: TRBV19
CDR3aa: CASKHGQGGNEQFF; j_gene: TRBJ2-1; v_gene: TRBV2
CDR3aa: CASSYSVTSGAQETQYF; j_gene: TRBJ2-5; v_gene: TRBV6-2/TRBV6-3
CDR3aa: CASRSTGVSSYEQYF; j_gene: TRBJ2-7; v_gene: TRBV2
CDR3aa: CASAHRAGTSDEQFF; j_gene: TRBJ2-1; v_gene: TRBV19
CDR3aa: CASSAEGRENSPLHF; j_gene: TRBJ1-6; v_gene: TRBV9
CDR3aa: CATSRLAGVHGELFF; j_gene: TRBJ2-2; v_gene: TRBV6-1
CDR3aa: CSAIGSMTGANVLTF; j_gene: TRBJ2-6; v_gene: TRBV20-1
CDR3aa: CASSPPAGTWGWPQHF; j_gene: TRBJ1-5; v_gene: TRBV28
CDR3aa: CASSIPVNTGELFF; j_gene: TRBJ2-2; v_gene: TRBV19
CDR3aa: CAISGPGQGVTGELFF; j_gene: TRBJ2-2; v_gene: TRBV10-3
CDR3aa: CSATESSNQPQHF; j_gene: TRBJ1-5; v_gene: TRBV20-1
CDR3aa: CASSSRDSPDTIYF; j_gene: TRBJ1-3; v_gene: TRBV7-9
CDR3aa: CSARTTGSINYGYTF; j_gene: TRBJ1-2; v_gene: TRBV20-1
CDR3aa: CATSSNIGRNTGELFF; j_gene: TRBJ2-2; v_gene: TRBV24-1
CDR3aa: CSASHRGLNTEAFF; j_gene: TRBJ1-1; v_gene: TRBV20-1
CDR3aa: CASSLGGMNTEAFF; j_gene: TRBJ1-1; v_gene: TRBV5-1
CDR3aa: CSARASGRLYEQYF; j_gene: TRBJ2-7; v_gene: TRBV20-1
CDR3aa: CASSPNLDSGANVLTF; j_gene: TRBJ2-6; v_gene: TRBV3-1
CDR3aa: CASSPLGADTQYF; j_gene: TRBJ2-3; v_gene: TRBV5-1
CDR3aa: CASSLQAGARETQYF; j_gene: TRBJ2-5; v_gene: TRBV5-1
CDR3aa: CATSGPSSNQPQHF; j_gene: TRBJ1-5; v_gene: TRBV24-1
CDR3aa: CASSPIIQGARNIQYF; j_gene: TRBJ2-4; v_gene: TRBV27
CDR3aa: CASSQTASRGSGANVLTF; j_gene: TRBJ2-6; v_gene: TRBV4-3
CDR3aa: CSARETSVHSGANEQYF; j_gene: TRBJ2-7; v_gene: TRBV20-1
CDR3aa: CASSITGGNTGELFF; j_gene: TRBJ2-2; v_gene: TRBV19
CDR3aa: CASSGRGLGPGNTIYF; j_gene: TRBJ1-3; v_gene: TRBV5-1
CDR3aa: CASSQDYSNTGELFF; j_gene: TRBJ2-2; v_gene: TRBV5-4
CDR3aa: CASSRLPLNSDEQFF; j_gene: TRBJ2-1; v_gene: TRBV6-1
CDR3aa: CASSASGRDTQYF; j_gene: TRBJ2-3; v_gene: TRBV6-4
CDR3aa: CASSLQGAMNTEAFF; j_gene: TRBJ1-1; v_gene: TRBV7-9
CDR3aa: CASIRQWVFHEQYF; j_gene: TRBJ2-7; v_gene: TRBV6-1
CDR3aa: CSSGVTGAQPQHF; j_gene: TRBJ1-5; v_gene: TRBV6-1
CDR3aa: CASSRTGGVLGDEQFF; j_gene: TRBJ2-1; v_gene: TRBV6-2/TRBV6-3
CDR3aa: CASSLGLAGNEQFF; j_gene: TRBJ2-1; v_gene: TRBV3-1